This T cell receptor (beta chain) was found in a study of shared clonotypes between healthy human individuals. The study, taken as a whole, reports: Researchers found naive subsets generally carried larger estimated richness than memory subsets.

The naive CD8 subset, CD45RO-negative cells positively selected for CCR7, excluded terminally differentiated effector memory CD45RA+ cells. About this clone itself: As yet, its antigen is unknown.

Per the authors' pipeline: As immunoSEQ supplied junction-only sequences (without quality scores), filtering differed. Sequenced by immunoSEQ multiplex PCR; TCRdb stores in-frame clones only, minus some. That table furnishes V, J and clone size, whereas the DNA furnished D and trimming. The sample lists about 2.1 million clones; approximately 94% were seen once. After removal of 1 base from V and 5 bases from J, the junction contained 8 bases not matched to a gene. The CDR3 is made up of 17 amino acids. Per the germline V gene, CDR1 is SGHAT and CDR2 is FQNNGV. The rearrangement uses TRBV11-2 and TRBJ2-1, with 10 bases aligning to TRBD2. The sequence derives from a man aged 18 to 30 in good health. Some clones in this sample may be carry-over from other donors' samples. Sequences were obtained from naive CD8+ T cells from PBMCs. This CDR3 is CASSLGGASGSNNEQFF. The DNA of the CDR3 is TGTGCCAGCAGCTTAGGAGGTGCTAGCGGGAGCAACAATGAGCAGTTCTTC.